Each of the 3 T cell receptor beta chains below was sequenced from the same sample in a study of control samples from healthy donors and cancer patients. Clones were read by immunoSEQ multiplex PCR, and TCRdb kept only the in-frame ones, dropping some. Of 110,000 to 150,000 clones in the sample, roughly nine tenths are singletons; the top ten hold approximately 9%. The specimen sequenced was blood. The receptors originated from a woman in her twenties or thirties in good health.

The chain combines TRBV4-2 with TRBJ2-2; D gene unclear. Trimming cost V 0 bases and J 4 bases, with 9 bases left between them. In germline, CDR1 is LGHNA, CDR2 YNFKEQ. The CDR3 runs 15 residues. CDR3 sequence reads: CASSQEVSPTGELFF. The CDR3 DNA reads as TGTGCCAGCAGCCAAGAGGTCAGTCCCACCGGGGAGCTGTTTTTT.

The chain is built from TRBV5-1 and TRBJ1-2; the match to TRBD1 covers 7 bases. V lost 2 bases to trimming and J lost 2 bases; unmatched junction nucleotides: 9. This CDR3 contains 16 residues. Germline CDR1 SGHRS, CDR2 YFSETQ. The CDR3 bases are TGCGCCAGCAGCTTTTTACCGGGACAGTCGAACTATGGCTACACCTTC. Protein: CASSFLPGQSNYGYTF.

The chain links TRBV30 to TRBJ1-4, with D tentatively TRBD1 (5 bases). V dropped 3 bases and J dropped 8 bases, with 16 bases sitting between them. Germline V lookup: CDR1 GTSNPN, CDR2 SVGIG (reference sequence). There are 14 residues in the CDR3. CDR3 amino acids: CAWREGPRVEKLFF. For the CDR3, the DNA is TGTGCCTGGAGAGAAGGTCCCAGGGTAGAAAAACTGTTTTTT.